This TCR beta chain was sequenced during a study of beta chain features in type 1 diabetes. The authors reverse transcribed all of the isolated RNA, so sequencing captured expressed TCRB transcripts. The method was immunoSEQ multiplex PCR; TCRdb's version includes in-frame clones alone and lacks a portion of them. Among about 260,000 clones listed, 55% to 70% were seen once. In its sample, this clone was seen a few times. The V gene end was trimmed by 0 bases and the J gene end by 7 bases; junction bases not matched to a gene: 0. The CDR3 covers 14 residues. Germline assignment: CDR1 SGHRS and CDR2 YFSETQ.

The rearrangement uses TRBV5-1 and TRBJ2-1; 11 bases agree with TRBD2. This sequence originates from a man aged 25 to 40 in good health. Sequenced material: naive CD4+ T cells from blood. The CDR3 DNA sequence: TGCGCCAGCAGCTTGGGACTAGCGGGGAATGAGCAGTTCTTC. It codes for CASSLGLAGNEQFF.